A single sample gave rise to the 13 T cell receptor beta chains below, sequenced in a study of T cells in severe cutaneous drug reactions. The iRepertoire multiplex PCR system with TCR subtype-specific primers built both bulk and single-cell libraries. With the multiplex PCR reads reprocessed, TCRdb shows one record per CDR3 protein and no DNA. The listing contains around 5,900 distinct CDR3 sequences. The patients sequenced had a carbamazepine-induced Stevens-Johnson syndrome or toxic epidermal necrolysis reaction. Specimen: PBMCs. The receptors shown here come from a human donor with a severe cutaneous adverse drug reaction.

This rearrangement joins TRBV28 to TRBJ2-2; the D call from TCRdb, TRBD2, cannot be confirmed without DNA. This CDR3 comprises 16 residues. Per the germline V gene, CDR1 is MDHEN and CDR2 is SYDVKM. CDR3: CASRLRLAGAPGELFF.

The rearrangement joins TRBV5-8 to TRBJ1-5. Looked up from germline, CDR1 is SGHTS and CDR2 is YDEGEE. This CDR3 has 15 residues. CDR3 sequence reads: CASSLGFSTGEPQHF.

J is TRBJ2-7 and V is TRBV6-1; the TCRdb D gene call, TRBD2, has no DNA to confirm it. Germline V gene data show CDR1 as MNHNS and CDR2 as SASEGT. The CDR3 runs 13 residues. This CDR3 is CATSRAGGYEQYF.

This clonotype is labeled medium-sized based on frequency. The gene calls are TRBV15 and TRBJ2-7; no DNA is available, so the TRBD1 call from TCRdb remains unchecked. CDR1 and CDR2 (germline): LNHNV, YYDKDF (reference sequence). The CDR3 totals 16 residues. CDR3 sequence: CATSTQTGGLSYEQYF.

The rearrangement joins TRBV7-7 to TRBJ2-5; TCRdb's assignment of TRBD1 cannot be checked, as there is no DNA. The CDR3 extends over 13 amino acids. Looked up from germline, CDR1 is SSHAT and CDR2 is FNYEAQ (reference sequence). This chain's CDR3 is CASGAYYQETQYF.

Judged by frequency, this clonotype is medium-sized. The V and J genes are TRBV28 and TRBJ2-5. The CDR3 length is 13 residues. The germline CDR1 and CDR2 sequences are MDHEN and SYDVKM. This CDR3 is CASSLSNQETQYF.

Judged by frequency, this clonotype is medium-sized (0.01 to 0.1%). The chain carries TRBV27 and TRBJ2-2; no DNA is available, so the TRBD1 call from TCRdb remains unchecked. Germline CDR1 is MNHEY and CDR2 is SMNVEV (reference sequence). The CDR3 length is 15 residues. CDR3 residues: CASRPGVDYTGELFF.

J is TRBJ1-5 and V is TRBV30; TCRdb indicates TRBD1, and absent DNA this call remains unverified. The CDR3 has 14 residues. CDR1 is GTSNPN and CDR2 is SVGIG in the germline V gene (reference sequence). The CDR3 loop reads CAWSLGQGNQPQHF.

This chain connects TRBV7-9 to TRBJ2-1. The CDR3 sequence is 15 residues long. Germline CDR1 is SEHNR and CDR2 is FQNEAQ (reference sequence). CDR3 loop: CASSLGVGSYNEQFF.

This chain connects TRBV10-1 to TRBJ2-7; TCRdb outputs TRBD2, but without DNA this stays unchecked. The V gene's germline CDR1 is WNHNN and CDR2 SYGVQD (reference sequence). This CDR3 has 15 residues. The CDR3: CASSDGRNNHYEQYF.

This chain links TRBV4-1 with TRBJ2-5; absent DNA, TCRdb's TRBD2 call cannot be checked. The CDR3 loop spans 13 amino acids. Germline loops: CDR1 MGHRA, CDR2 YSYEKL. CDR3 region: CANSLPQAETQYF.

The genes are TRBV19 and TRBJ2-2; as DNA is missing, the TRBD1 call by TCRdb cannot be tested. Germline lookup yields CDR1 LNHDA and CDR2 SQIVND (reference sequence). This CDR3 spans 16 amino acids. The CDR3 sequence is CASSPRTPTNTGELFF.

V gene TRBV28 combines with J gene TRBJ1-1; TCRdb lists TRBD1, though no DNA is available to test this call. Germline V gene sequence: CDR1 MDHEN, CDR2 SYDVKM. This CDR3 spans 15 amino acids. Here the CDR3 reads CASSPPGAGNTEAFF.